This TCR beta chain was observed in a study of blood T cell repertoires in COVID-19. Across the whole study: PBMCs, B-cell-depleted T cells, or T cells provided the cDNA or gDNA that made up the material.

Per the original data handling: Amplification with reference gene primers provided the estimates of nucleated cell counts. Produced via immunoSEQ multiplex PCR; TCRdb's table is partial and in-frame only. V and J calls and clone size are given by that table; D and trimming were obtained from the DNA. The sample has roughly 20,000 clones; roughly 90% are singletons. V gave up 6 bases and J gave up 2 bases, with 14 bases separating them. The CDR3 extends over 16 amino acids. From germline, CDR1 is SNHLY and CDR2 FYNNEI. Sequenced input: peripheral blood. This TCR was recovered from a human donor in a cohort sampled during active COVID-19. The donor label of this sample is uncertain. The chain joins TRBV2 to TRBJ2-6; tentatively, D is TRBD1 (5 bases). The CDR3 reads CASRTLVGAGANVLTF. The CDR3 DNA is TGTGCCAGCAGGACTTTGGTAGGGGCTGGGGCCAACGTCCTGACTTTC. The variable domain in full, with the rest retrieved from reference TRBV2 and TRBJ2-6, is EPEVTQTPSHQVTQMGQEVILRCVPISNHLYFYWYRQILGQKVEFLVSFYNNEISEKSEIFDDQFSVERPDGSNFTLKIRSTKLEDSAMYFCASRTLVGAGANVLTFGAGSRLTVL.